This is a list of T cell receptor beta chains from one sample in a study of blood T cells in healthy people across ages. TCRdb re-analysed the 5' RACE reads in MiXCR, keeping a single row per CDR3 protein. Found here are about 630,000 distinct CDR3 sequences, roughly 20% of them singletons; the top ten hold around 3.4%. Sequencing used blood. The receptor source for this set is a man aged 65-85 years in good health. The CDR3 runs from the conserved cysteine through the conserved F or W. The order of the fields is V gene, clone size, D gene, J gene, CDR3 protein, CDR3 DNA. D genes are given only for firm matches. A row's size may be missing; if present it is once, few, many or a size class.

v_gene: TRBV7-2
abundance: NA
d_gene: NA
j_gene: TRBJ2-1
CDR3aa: CASSFWAEGVNEQFF
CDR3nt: TGTGCCAGCAGTTTCTGGGCGGAAGGGGTCAATGAGCAGTTCTTC

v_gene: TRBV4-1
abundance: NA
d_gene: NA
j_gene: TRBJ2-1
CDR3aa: CASSQELTKFF
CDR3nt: TGCGCCAGCAGCCAAGAATTGACGAAGTTCTTC

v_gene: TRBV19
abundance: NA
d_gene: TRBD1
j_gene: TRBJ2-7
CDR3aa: CASSSFRDRGGYEQYF
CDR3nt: TGTGCCAGTAGTTCTTTCCGGGACAGGGGGGGTTACGAGCAGTACTTC

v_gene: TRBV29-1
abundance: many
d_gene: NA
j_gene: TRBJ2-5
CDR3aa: CSVVRYQETQYF
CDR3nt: TGCAGCGTTGTACGGTACCAAGAGACCCAGTACTTC

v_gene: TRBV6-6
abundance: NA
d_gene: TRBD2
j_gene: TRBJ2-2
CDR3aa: CASSIGLAGNTRELFF
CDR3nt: TGTGCCAGTAGTATAGGGCTAGCGGGGAACACCCGGGAGCTGTTTTTT

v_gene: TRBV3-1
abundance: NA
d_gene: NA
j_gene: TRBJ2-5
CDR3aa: CASSQVNSYQETLYF
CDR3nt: TGTGCCAGCAGCCAAGTAAACTCTTATCAAGAGACCCTGTACTTC

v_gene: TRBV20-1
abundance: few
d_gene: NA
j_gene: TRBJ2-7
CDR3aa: CSVDAGEAYEQYF
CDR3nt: TGCAGTGTTGATGCTGGCGAGGCCTACGAGCAGTACTTC

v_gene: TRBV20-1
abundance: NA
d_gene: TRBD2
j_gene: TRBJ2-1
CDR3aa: CSADGLDPHEQFF
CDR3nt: TGCAGTGCTGACGGACTAGATCCCCATGAGCAGTTCTTC

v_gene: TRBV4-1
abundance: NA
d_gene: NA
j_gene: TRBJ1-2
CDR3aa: CASSQDTRGFYGYTF
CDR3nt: TGCGCCAGCAGCCAAGATACCAGGGGATTCTATGGCTACACCTTC

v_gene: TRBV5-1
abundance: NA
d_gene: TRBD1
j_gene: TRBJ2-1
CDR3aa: CASSRGQGYNEQFF
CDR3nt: TGCGCCAGCAGCCGGGGACAGGGTTACAATGAGCAGTTCTTC

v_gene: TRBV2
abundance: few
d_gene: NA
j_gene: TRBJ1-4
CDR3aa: CASTQGREKLFF
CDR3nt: TGTGCCAGCACCCAGGGAAGGGAAAAACTGTTTTTT

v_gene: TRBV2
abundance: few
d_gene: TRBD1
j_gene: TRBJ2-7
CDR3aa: CASSEAWTGSYEQYF
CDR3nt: TGTGCCAGCAGTGAAGCATGGACAGGTTCCTACGAGCAGTACTTC

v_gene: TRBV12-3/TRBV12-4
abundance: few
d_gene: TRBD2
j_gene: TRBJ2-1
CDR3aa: CASSFSSGSYNEQFF
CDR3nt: TGTGCCAGCAGTTTTTCTAGCGGGAGTTACAATGAGCAGTTCTTC

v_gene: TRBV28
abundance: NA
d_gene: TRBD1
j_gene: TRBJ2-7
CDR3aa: CASKDRDLYEQYF
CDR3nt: TGTGCCAGTAAGGACAGGGATCTGTACGAGCAGTACTTC

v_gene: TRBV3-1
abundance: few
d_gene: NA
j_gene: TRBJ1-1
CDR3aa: CASSQRGGLNAFF
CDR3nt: TGTGCCAGCAGCCAAAGAGGGGGACTGAACGCTTTCTTT

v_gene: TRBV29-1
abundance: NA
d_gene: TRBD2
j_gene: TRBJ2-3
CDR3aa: CSVADSGRKADTQYF
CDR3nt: TGCAGCGTTGCGGATAGCGGGAGGAAGGCAGATACGCAGTATTTT

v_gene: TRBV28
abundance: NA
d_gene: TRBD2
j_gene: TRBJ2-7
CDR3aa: CASRLAGPYEQYF
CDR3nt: TGTGCCAGCAGACTAGCGGGACCCTACGAGCAGTACTTC

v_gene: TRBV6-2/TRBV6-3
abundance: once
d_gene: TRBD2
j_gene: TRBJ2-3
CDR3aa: CASNPLAGVTDTQYF
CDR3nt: TGTGCCAGCAACCCACTAGCGGGAGTTACAGATACGCAGTATTTT

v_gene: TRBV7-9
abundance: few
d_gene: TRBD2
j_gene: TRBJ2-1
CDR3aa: CASSLAAGVHEQFF
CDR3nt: TGTGCCAGCAGCTTAGCGGCGGGGGTGCATGAGCAGTTCTTC

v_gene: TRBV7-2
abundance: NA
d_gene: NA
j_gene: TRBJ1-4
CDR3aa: CASSIDEKLFF
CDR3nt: TGTGCCAGCAGCATCGATGAAAAACTGTTTTTT

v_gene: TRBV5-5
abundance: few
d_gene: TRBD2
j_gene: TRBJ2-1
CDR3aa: CASSLDLLAGMNKNEQFF
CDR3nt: TGTGCCAGCAGCTTGGATCTACTAGCGGGAATGAATAAAAATGAGCAGTTCTTC

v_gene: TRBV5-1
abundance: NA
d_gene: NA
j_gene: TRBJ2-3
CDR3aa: CASRATTTDTQYF
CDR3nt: TGCGCCAGCAGGGCCACGACAACAGATACGCAGTATTTT

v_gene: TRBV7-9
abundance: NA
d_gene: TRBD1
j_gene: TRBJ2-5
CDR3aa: CASSLFGTEEETQYF
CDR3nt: TGTGCCAGCAGCTTATTTGGGACAGAAGAAGAGACCCAGTACTTC

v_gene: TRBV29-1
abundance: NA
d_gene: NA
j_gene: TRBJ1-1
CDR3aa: CSVMVNTEAFF
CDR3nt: TGCAGCGTTATGGTGAACACTGAAGCTTTCTTT

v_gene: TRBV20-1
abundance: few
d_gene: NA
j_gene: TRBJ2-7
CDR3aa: CSATRQGVSYEQYF
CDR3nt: TGCAGTGCTACCCGGCAGGGCGTCTCCTACGAGCAGTACTTC

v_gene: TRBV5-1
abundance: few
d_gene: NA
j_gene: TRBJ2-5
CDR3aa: CASSERGDQGTQYF
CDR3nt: TGCGCCAGCAGCGAAAGAGGGGACCAAGGGACCCAGTACTTC

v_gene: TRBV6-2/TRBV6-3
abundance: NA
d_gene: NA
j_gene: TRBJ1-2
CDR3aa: CASRGIPNYGYTF
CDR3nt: TGTGCCAGCAGAGGCATCCCTAACTATGGCTACACCTTC

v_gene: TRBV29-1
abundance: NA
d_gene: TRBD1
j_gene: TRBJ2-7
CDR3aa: CSVVRDRSYEQYF
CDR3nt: TGCAGCGTTGTCCGGGACAGAAGCTACGAGCAGTACTTC

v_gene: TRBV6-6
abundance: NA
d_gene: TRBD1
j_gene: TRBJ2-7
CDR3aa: CASSTTGGSYEQYF
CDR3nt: TGTGCCAGCAGCACTACAGGGGGGTCCTACGAGCAGTACTTC

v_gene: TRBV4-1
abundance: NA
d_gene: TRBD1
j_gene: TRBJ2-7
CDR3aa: CASSPGQWSSYEQYF
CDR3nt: TGCGCCAGCAGCCCGGGACAGTGGAGCTCCTACGAGCAGTACTTC

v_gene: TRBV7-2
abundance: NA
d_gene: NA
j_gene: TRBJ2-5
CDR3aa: CAGSLRSQETQYF
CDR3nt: TGTGCCGGCAGCTTAAGGAGCCAAGAGACCCAGTACTTC

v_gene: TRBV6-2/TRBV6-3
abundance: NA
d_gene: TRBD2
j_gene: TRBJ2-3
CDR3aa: CASSYEAGSGRSLTDTQYF
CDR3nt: TGTGCCAGCAGTTACGAAGCCGGTAGCGGGAGGTCCCTCACAGATACGCAGTATTTT

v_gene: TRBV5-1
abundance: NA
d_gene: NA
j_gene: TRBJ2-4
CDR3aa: CASSARPYAQGTKNIQYF
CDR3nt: TGCGCCAGCAGTGCCAGGCCTTACGCACAGGGAACCAAAAACATTCAGTACTTC

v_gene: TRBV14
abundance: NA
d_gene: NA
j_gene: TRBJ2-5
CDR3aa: CASSQIEGQETQYF
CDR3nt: TGTGCCAGCAGCCAAATCGAGGGTCAAGAGACCCAGTACTTC

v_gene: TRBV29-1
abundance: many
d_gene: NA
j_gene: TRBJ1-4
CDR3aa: CSVAVQTNEKLFF
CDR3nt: TGCAGCGTTGCTGTACAGACTAATGAAAAACTGTTTTTT

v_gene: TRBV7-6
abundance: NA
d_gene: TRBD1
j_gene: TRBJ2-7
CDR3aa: CASSLETGGPHEQYF
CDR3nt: TGTGCCAGCAGCTTAGAGACAGGGGGCCCCCACGAGCAGTACTTC

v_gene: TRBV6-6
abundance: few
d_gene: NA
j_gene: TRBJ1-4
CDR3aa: CASRLDGSENEKLFF
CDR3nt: TGTGCCAGCAGATTGGACGGGTCCGAAAATGAAAAACTGTTTTTT